These 17 T cell receptor beta chains were sequenced from one sample in a study of Graves' ophthalmopathy and Graves' hyperthyroidism (dated by TCRdb to 2017 to 2018). TCRdb lists the instrument as Illumina HiSeq 2000. TCR beta CDR3 regions were amplified from RNA transcripts for repertoire sequencing. The first round was an RT-PCR using HTBI primers with the Qiagen OneStep RT-PCR kit, and this first round was followed by a second-round multiplex PCR, then size selection and purification. TCRdb took the public reads, trimmed them with fastp at Q25, ran MiXCR for clone calling and kept in-frame beta chains. CDR3 protein duplicates are merged, each entry listing the most common genes and DNA. The table for this sample lists some 370,000 distinct CDR3 sequences; approximately 18% of them were counted only once. The top ten constitute 2.4% of the sample. Specimen: peripheral blood. Source of these receptors: an adult woman with stable Graves' hyperthyroidism.

Regarding this clonotype: Given a much more abundant clone one base away, this may be a read error. This chain connects TRBV18 to TRBJ2-7; TRBD1 might be the D (5 bases). In germline, CDR1 is KGHSH, CDR2 LQKENI. Trimming cost V 8 bases and J 4 bases, with 21 bases left between them. This CDR3 is 15 amino acids long. CDR3 sequence reads: CASALRPGSRYEQYF. As DNA, the CDR3 is TGTGCCAGCGCACTCCGGCCAGGGTCGAGATACGAGCAGTACTTC.

This clonotype was seen repeatedly, ten times or more. V is TRBV28 and J is TRBJ2-7, with no clear D. CDR1 MDHEN and CDR2 SYDVKM come from the germline V gene. Trimming removed 6 bases from V and 7 bases from J, with 10 bases in between. The CDR3 is 11 residues long. The CDR3, as DNA: TGTGCCAGCAGAGATACGAAGGAGCAGTACTTC. Protein product: CASRDTKEQYF.

On this clonotype itself: At one end the junction does not follow the germline gene, possibly because of a read error. V is TRBV19 and J is TRBJ2-7, with D possibly being TRBD2 (5 bases). Germline loops: CDR1 LNHDA, CDR2 SQIVND (reference sequence). CDR3 length: 14 amino acids. DNA for the CDR3: TGTACCAGTAGTGGAGAGGGCCATATCTACGAACAGTACTTC. It translates to CTSSGEGHIYEQYF.

Ten or more counts support this clonotype. The CDR3 DNA is TGTGCCAGCAGCTTAGAACTGGGAAACACCATATATTTT. Translating gives CASSLELGNTIYF. This chain joins TRBV7-9 and TRBJ1-3; D unresolved. Germline values: CDR1 SEHNR, CDR2 FQNEAQ (reference sequence). Trimming left V 1 base short and J 4 bases short, with 5 bases between. There are 13 residues in the CDR3.

This clonotype occurred many times. A junction boundary mismatches the germline segment, possibly from a read error. The chain has TRBV6-2 or TRBV6-3 and TRBJ2-7, with D perhaps being TRBD1 or TRBD2 (6 bases each). Per the germline V gene, CDR1 is MNHEY and CDR2 is SVGEGT. The CDR3 length is 14 residues. The chain's CDR3 is CASTWRDTSHEQYF. The CDR3, as DNA: TGTGCCAGCACCTGGAGGGACACCTCCCACGAGCAGTACTTC.

This clonotype has only a few counts. The J gene is TRBJ2-5, the V gene TRBV20-1, with 7 bases lining up with TRBD2. Per germline, CDR1 DFQATT and CDR2 SNEGSKA (reference sequence). The CDR3 runs to 15 residues. V shed 6 bases and J 0 bases; nucleotides not matched to a gene: 10. The CDR3 loop is CSAPSGTEYQETQYF. For the CDR3, the DNA is TGCAGTGCACCAAGCGGGACCGAGTACCAAGAGACCCAGTACTTC.

This clonotype was detected many times. The chain uses TRBV18 and TRBJ2-7, with TRBD1 as a possible D gene (6 bases). This CDR3 contains 13 residues. Germline loops: CDR1 KGHSH, CDR2 LQKENI. V was clipped by 2 bases and J by 6 bases, with 11 bases between them. This chain's CDR3 is CASSPGTRGEQYF. CDR3 DNA: TGTGCCAGCTCACCAGGGACACGGGGCGAGCAGTACTTC.

At least ten counts were recorded for this clonotype. The rearrangement links TRBV6-2 or TRBV6-3 to TRBJ2-7, with a possible D match to TRBD2 (5 bases). V lost 0 bases and J lost 4, with 22 bases in between. Per the germline V gene, CDR1 is MNHEY and CDR2 is SVGEGT. The length of the CDR3 is 18 residues. CDR3 coding DNA: TGTGCCAGCAGTTACTCGATCCCGCTAGCCCGCGATGTGTACGAGCAGTACTTC. The encoded protein is CASSYSIPLARDVYEQYF.

In its sample, this clonotype was seen many times. The chain is built from TRBV5-1 and TRBJ2-7, with TRBD1 matching over 7 bases. After removal of 1 base from V and 2 bases from J, the junction contained 6 bases not matched to a gene. The CDR3 is made up of 15 amino acids. Germline lookup yields CDR1 SGHRS and CDR2 YFSETQ. Written as DNA, the CDR3 is TGCGCCAGCAGCTTGCTGACAGGGACAGCCTACGAGCAGTACTTC. It specifies CASSLLTGTAYEQYF.

This clonotype was observed at least ten times. V is TRBV5-1 and J is TRBJ2-1; the D is unclear. The CDR3 is made up of 14 amino acids. The V gene lost 5 bases and the J gene lost 0 bases, with 9 bases spanning the gap. Per the germline V gene, CDR1 is SGHRS and CDR2 is YFSETQ. The CDR3, as DNA: TGCGCCAGCAGTCTAATGGGCTCCTACAATGAGCAGTTCTTC. Protein product: CASSLMGSYNEQFF.

This clonotype was observed many times. The chain uses TRBV12-3 or TRBV12-4 and TRBJ2-7, with 9 bases identical to TRBD2. The CDR3 loop spans 16 amino acids. The J segment lost 2 bases and the V segment lost 10 bases, leaving 15 bases of the junction unmatched. The CDR3 loop reads CAKPTGGLAGTYEQYF. Written as DNA, the CDR3 is TGTGCCAAACCGACTGGAGGGCTAGCGGGGACCTACGAGCAGTACTTC.

This clonotype has ten or more counts. This chain joins TRBV6-4 and TRBJ2-7, with TRBD2 identical over 8 bases. The CDR3 has 17 residues. CDR1 is MRHNA and CDR2 is SNTAGT in the germline V gene. The junction had 15 bases not matched to a gene; V was cut back by 5 bases and J by 3 bases. CDR3 bases: TGTGCCAGCAGTCGATTCGGCGATAGCGGGGCCAACTACGAGCAGTACTTC. It translates to CASSRFGDSGANYEQYF.

This clonotype was found many times. This sequence joins TRBV19 and TRBJ1-1; D is possibly TRBD1 (5 bases). The CDR3 totals 14 residues. V shed 2 bases and J shed 0 bases, with 7 bases lying between them. Per the germline V gene, CDR1 is LNHDA and CDR2 is SQIVND (reference sequence). CDR3 nucleotide sequence: TGTGCCAGTAGTATACAGGGCATGAACACTGAAGCTTTCTTT. Translated, it gives CASSIQGMNTEAFF.

In this sample, this clonotype turned up a few times. The chain joins TRBV3-1 to TRBJ2-2, with unresolved D. Trimming pared 0 bases from V and 5 bases from J, leaving 7 bases between. This CDR3 contains 14 residues. Germline V gene data show CDR1 as LGHDT and CDR2 as YNNKEL (reference sequence). CDR3 region: CASSQEVGTGELFF. In DNA form, the CDR3 reads TGTGCCAGCAGCCAAGAAGTCGGGACCGGGGAGCTGTTTTTT.

This clonotype was seen at least ten times. The chain uses TRBV28 and TRBJ2-2; either TRBD1 or TRBD2 may supply D (5 bases each). This CDR3 has 17 residues. Germline V gene data show CDR1 as MDHEN and CDR2 as SYDVKM. The V end lost 2 bases, the J end lost 3 bases, and 16 bases lay between the germline ends. The CDR3 nucleotides read TGTGCCAGCAGTTTAAGGCGGTGGGGGATGGACACCGGGGAGCTGTTTTTT. This translates into CASSLRRWGMDTGELFF.

This clonotype was observed many times. This chain joins TRBV30 and TRBJ1-3; D not certain. Trimming left V 3 bases short and J 0 bases short, with 9 bases between. The germline V gene has CDR1 GTSNPN and CDR2 SVGIG (reference sequence). The CDR3 extends over 14 amino acids. The chain's CDR3 is CAWRYGFSGNTIYF. The CDR3 nucleotides read TGTGCCTGGAGGTACGGCTTCTCTGGAAACACCATATATTTT.

This clonotype was seen repeatedly, ten times or more. The genes are TRBV28 and TRBJ2-7; TRBD1 matches at 8 bases. With 2 bases clipped from V and 4 bases from J, the junction kept 10 bases outside the gene matches. The germline V gene encodes CDR1 MDHEN and CDR2 SYDVKM. The CDR3 covers 16 residues. The CDR3 spells CASSLGPRDRSYEQYF. CDR3 DNA: TGTGCCAGCAGTTTAGGGCCCCGGGACAGGTCATACGAGCAGTACTTC.